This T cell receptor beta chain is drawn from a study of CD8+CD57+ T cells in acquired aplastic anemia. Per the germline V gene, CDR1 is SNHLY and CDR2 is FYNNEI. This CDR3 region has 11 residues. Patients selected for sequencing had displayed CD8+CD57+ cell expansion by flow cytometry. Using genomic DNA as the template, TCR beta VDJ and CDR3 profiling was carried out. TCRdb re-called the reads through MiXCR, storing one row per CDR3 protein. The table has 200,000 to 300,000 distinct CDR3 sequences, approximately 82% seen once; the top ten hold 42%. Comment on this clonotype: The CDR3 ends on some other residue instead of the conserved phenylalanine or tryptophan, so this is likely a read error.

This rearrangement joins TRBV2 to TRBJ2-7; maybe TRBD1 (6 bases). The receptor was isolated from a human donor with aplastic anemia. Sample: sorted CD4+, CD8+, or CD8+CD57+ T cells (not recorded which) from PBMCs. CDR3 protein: CARGTSYGQYD. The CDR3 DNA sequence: TGTGCCCGTGGGACAAGCTACGGGCAGTACGAC.